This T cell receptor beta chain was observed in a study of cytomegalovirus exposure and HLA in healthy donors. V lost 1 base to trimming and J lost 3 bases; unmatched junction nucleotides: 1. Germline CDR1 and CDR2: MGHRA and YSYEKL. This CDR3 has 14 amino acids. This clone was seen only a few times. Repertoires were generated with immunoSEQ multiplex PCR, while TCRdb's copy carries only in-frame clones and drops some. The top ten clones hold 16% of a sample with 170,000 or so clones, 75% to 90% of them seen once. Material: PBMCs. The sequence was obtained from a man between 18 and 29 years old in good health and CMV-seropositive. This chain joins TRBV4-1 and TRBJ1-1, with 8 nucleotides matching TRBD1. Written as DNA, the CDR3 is TGCGCCAGCAGCCAAGTGACAGGGGACACTGAAGCTTTCTTT. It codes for CASSQVTGDTEAFF.